The 25 T cell receptor beta chains presented below share a single source sample, sequenced in a study of T cell clones after liver transplantation. Assay used: immunoSEQ multiplex PCR; TCRdb lists only in-frame clones, some missing. Of some 120,000 clones listed, 90% are singletons. This material consisted of CD4+ T cells from blood, taken 12 months after liver transplant. The source is a human patient who received a liver transplant. The graft donor may be the source of some T cells.

The chain carries TRBV7-9 and TRBJ2-2; the D is unclear. The length of the CDR3 is 12 residues. Germline CDR1 SEHNR, CDR2 FQNEAQ (reference sequence). Trimming took 5 bases from V and 7 from J, leaving 8 bases between them. The CDR3 nucleotides read TGTGCCAGCAGCCCCCGCGGCGGGGAGCTGTTTTTT. Amino acids: CASSPRGGELFF. The variable domain in full, with the rest retrieved from reference TRBV7-9 and TRBJ2-2, is DTGVSQNPRHKITKRGQNVTFRCDPISEHNRLYWYRQTLGQGPEFLTYFQNEAQLEKSRLLSDRFSAERPKGSFSTLEIQRTEQGDSAMYLCASSPRGGELFFGEGSRLTVL.

V usage is TRBV9 and J usage is TRBJ2-5, with D tentatively TRBD1 or TRBD2 (5 bases each). The CDR3 length is 14 residues. V was pared by 2 bases and J by 5 bases, with 13 bases between. Germline CDR1 reads SGDLS; CDR2 reads YYNGEE. CDR3 residues: CASSVLGVAETQYF. CDR3 DNA sequence: TGTGCCAGCAGCGTCCTAGGGGTAGCGGAGACCCAGTACTTC.

The V call is TRBV10-3, the J call TRBJ2-6; D possibly corresponds to TRBD1 (6 bases). The germline V gene has CDR1 ENHRY and CDR2 SYGVKD. The CDR3 has 15 residues. Trimming removed 3 bases at V and 0 bases at J, with 6 bases between. In nucleotides, the CDR3 is TGTGCCATCAGTGAAGGGGGCTCTGGGGCCAACGTCCTGACTTTC. Its protein is CAISEGGSGANVLTF.

The chain joins TRBV5-1 to TRBJ2-2; no clear D. The V gene lost 4 bases and the J gene lost 7 bases, with 14 bases spanning the gap. The CDR3 contains 14 residues. Per the germline V gene, CDR1 is SGHRS and CDR2 is YFSETQ. CDR3 in amino acids: CASSLRAHVGELFF. Written as DNA, the CDR3 is TGCGCCAGCAGCCTCCGGGCCCACGTCGGGGAGCTGTTTTTT.

The chain employs TRBV6-1 and TRBJ1-2; a weak D match, TRBD1 (5 bases). CDR1 is MNHNS, CDR2 SASEGT, per germline. Trimming removed 8 bases from V and 3 bases from J, with 16 bases in between. This CDR3 contains 14 residues. The CDR3 DNA sequence: TGTGCCAGCGATCTTGGGGGGGATTACTATGGCTACACCTTC. Protein product: CASDLGGDYYGYTF.

The genes are TRBV6-5 and TRBJ1-5; D is possibly TRBD1 (6 bases). The CDR3 is 14 residues long. Per germline, CDR1 MNHEY and CDR2 SVGAGI. The ends were cut back, 2 bases at V and 4 bases at J, with 9 bases in the middle. CDR3 nucleotides: TGTGCCAGCAGTTACGGGCAGGGGAATCAGCCCCAGCATTTT. This sequence encodes CASSYGQGNQPQHF.

The chain's CDR3 is CAISESPGENQPQHF. The CDR3 nucleotides are TGTGCCATCAGTGAGTCCCCGGGGGAGAATCAGCCCCAGCATTTT. This rearrangement joins TRBV10-3 to TRBJ1-5, with TRBD1 as a possible D gene (5 bases). The germline V gene has CDR1 ENHRY and CDR2 SYGVKD. Deletions cut 0 bases from V and 4 bases from J, with 10 bases between. This CDR3 has 15 amino acids.

The gene calls are TRBV7-2 and TRBJ1-2; D might be TRBD1 (5 bases). This CDR3 contains 13 residues. The germline V gene has CDR1 SGHTA and CDR2 FQGNSA. V was shortened by 4 bases and J by 4 bases, with 10 bases between the two germline ends. CDR3 bases: TGTGCCAGCAGCTCGGACATTATCTATGGCTACACCTTC. Translating gives CASSSDIIYGYTF.

This clone has just a few counts. The chain links TRBV10-2 to TRBJ2-5, with 9 bases that match TRBD2. Trimming removed 4 bases from V and 4 bases from J; junction bases left unmatched: 4. In germline, CDR1 is WSHSY, CDR2 SAAADI. The CDR3 runs to 14 residues. CDR3 protein: CASSGAGGPETQYF. In DNA, the CDR3 is TGCGCCAGCAGTGGGGCGGGAGGGCCAGAGACCCAGTACTTC.

The chain combines TRBV18 with TRBJ1-5; TRBD1 is a possible D gene (6 bases). Germline CDR1 KGHSH, CDR2 LQKENI. The CDR3 sequence is 14 residues long. Trimming pared 1 base from V and 2 bases from J, leaving 6 bases between. CDR3 amino acids: CASSPRQGNQPQHF. The CDR3 region has the DNA TGTGCCAGCTCACCACGACAGGGCAATCAGCCCCAGCATTTT.

The count of this clone is one. The chain couples TRBV5-1 to TRBJ2-5; possible D gene TRBD1, 5 bases. V was pared by 2 bases and J by 0 bases, with 14 bases between. CDR3 length equals 16 residues. Germline loops: CDR1 SGHRS, CDR2 YFSETQ. CDR3 DNA sequence: TGCGCCAGCAGCTTATTCAGGGCATCCGACCAAGAGACCCAGTACTTC. It specifies CASSLFRASDQETQYF.

The chain couples TRBV18 to TRBJ1-1; possibly TRBD1 for D (5 bases). This CDR3 spans 15 amino acids. The V end lost 0 bases, the J end lost 3 bases, and 11 bases lay between the germline ends. From germline, CDR1 is KGHSH and CDR2 LQKENI. The CDR3, as DNA: TGTGCCAGCTCACCACCGGGACTCCGGGACACTGAAGCTTTCTTT. It encodes CASSPPGLRDTEAFF.

The chain combines TRBV19 with TRBJ1-1, with a weak D call TRBD1 (5 bases). This CDR3 is built from 16 residues. V lost 3 bases to trimming and J lost 1 base, with 15 bases between them. CDR1 is LNHDA and CDR2 is SQIVND in the germline V gene (reference sequence). CDR3 region: CASSIGAGKTNTEAFF. The CDR3 nucleotides are TGTGCCAGTAGTATTGGGGCAGGGAAAACGAACACTGAAGCTTTCTTT.

This sequence joins TRBV2 and TRBJ2-7; no clear D. V lost 7 bases and J 2 bases, leaving 15 bases between the germline ends. CDR1 is SNHLY and CDR2 is FYNNEI in the germline V gene. This CDR3 comprises 14 residues. CDR3 sequence reads: CASTISGFAYEQYF. CDR3 sequence (DNA): TGTGCCAGCACAATATCCGGGTTCGCCTACGAGCAGTACTTC. Supplemented by reference TRBV2 and TRBJ2-7, the full variable domain reads EPEVTQTPSHQVTQMGQEVILRCVPISNHLYFYWYRQILGQKVEFLVSFYNNEISEKSEIFDDQFSVERPDGSNFTLKIRSTKLEDSAMYFCASTISGFAYEQYFGPGTRLTVT.

V is TRBV18 and J is TRBJ1-1; TRBD1 matches 8 bases. The CDR3 has 14 residues. The V gene end was trimmed by 3 bases and the J gene end by 2 bases; junction bases not matched to a gene: 2. Germline lookup yields CDR1 KGHSH and CDR2 LQKENI. CDR3 DNA sequence: TGTGCCAGCTCACCGACAGGGGCCAACACTGAAGCTTTCTTT. This encodes CASSPTGANTEAFF.

The J gene is TRBJ2-1, the V gene TRBV9; D gene ambiguous. This CDR3 has 15 residues. Germline loops: CDR1 SGDLS, CDR2 YYNGEE. Trimming removed 0 bases at V and 2 bases at J, with 9 bases between. The CDR3 spells CASSVEEVTYNEQFF. The CDR3 DNA follows: TGTGCCAGCAGCGTAGAAGAGGTTACCTACAATGAGCAGTTCTTC.

The chain links TRBV19 to TRBJ2-2; TRBD2 matches 7 bases. V lost 6 bases, J lost 3 bases, and 13 bases stayed unmatched. This CDR3 has 17 residues. The germline V gene encodes CDR1 LNHDA and CDR2 SQIVND (reference sequence). CDR3 sequence reads: CASSLPGGRSDTGELFF. In nucleotides, the CDR3 is TGTGCCAGTAGCTTACCTGGCGGGAGATCGGACACCGGGGAGCTGTTTTTT.

V usage is TRBV11-2 and J usage is TRBJ2-3; TRBD2 matches 9 bases. This CDR3 has 16 residues. Germline loops: CDR1 SGHAT, CDR2 FQNNGV. The V segment lost 4 bases and the J segment 7 bases; nucleotides outside the gene matches: 12. DNA of the CDR3: TGTGCCAGCAGCTCGAATAGCGGGAGAAACCAATATACGCAGTATTTT. The encoded protein is CASSSNSGRNQYTQYF.

The rearrangement joins TRBV30 to TRBJ1-2; TRBD1 might be the D (6 bases). The CDR3 runs 14 residues. Germline V gene lookup returns CDR1 GTSNPN and CDR2 SVGIG (reference sequence). V dropped 1 base and J dropped 3 bases, with 12 bases sitting between them. Written as DNA, the CDR3 is TGTGCCTGGAGTGGAGGGGGGACCGACTATGGCTACACCTTC. It is translated as CAWSGGGTDYGYTF.

The chain has TRBV18 and TRBJ2-3, with 9 positions matching TRBD1. Germline values: CDR1 KGHSH, CDR2 LQKENI. This CDR3 has 16 residues. V lost 3 bases to trimming and J lost 2 bases; unmatched junction nucleotides: 6. The CDR3 DNA follows: TGTGCCAGCTCACCTGTGACAGGGGGTTACACAGATACGCAGTATTTT. Protein sequence: CASSPVTGGYTDTQYF. The full variable domain, its missing parts supplied by reference TRBV18 and TRBJ2-3, is NAGVMQNPRHLVRRRGQEARLRCSPMKGHSHVYWYRQLPEEGLKFMVYLQKENIIDESGMPKERFSAEFPKEGPSILRIQQVVRGDSAAYFCASSPVTGGYTDTQYFGPGTRLTVL.

The chain has TRBV5-1 and TRBJ2-1; 9 bases agree with TRBD2. J gave up 8 bases and V 6 bases, and 6 bases lay outside the gene matches. Germline CDR1 reads SGHRS; CDR2 reads YFSETQ. There are 13 residues in the CDR3. The CDR3 nucleotides read TGCGCCAGCAATGAAGCGGGAGGCTATGAGCAGTTCTTC. Encoded protein: CASNEAGGYEQFF.

The rearrangement links TRBV5-6 to TRBJ2-3; tentative D call: TRBD1 (7 bases). V lost 4 bases and J lost 6, with 15 bases in between. This CDR3 comprises 14 residues. Germline lookup yields CDR1 SGHDT and CDR2 YYEEEE. The CDR3 reads CASSQTGRGDTQYF. In DNA form, the CDR3 reads TGTGCCAGCAGCCAGACAGGGCGGGGTGATACGCAGTATTTT.

The chain has TRBV5-6 and TRBJ2-1; TRBD1 aligns across 9 bases. The CDR3 has 15 amino acids. Germline lookup yields CDR1 SGHDT and CDR2 YYEEEE. V lost 3 bases and J lost 4; bases outside the gene matches: 5. The CDR3 is CASSSGQGYYNEQFF. The CDR3 nucleotides read TGTGCCAGCAGCTCCGGACAGGGGTATTACAATGAGCAGTTCTTC.

The chain joins TRBV5-4 to TRBJ1-4; D remains ambiguous. Germline V lookup: CDR1 SGHNT, CDR2 YYREEE (reference sequence). Between the trimmed V and J ends, which lost 0 bases and 5 bases, there was a span of 5 bases. CDR3 size: 13 residues. The CDR3 region is CASSLEENEKLFF. For the CDR3, the DNA is TGTGCCAGCAGCTTGGAGGAGAATGAAAAACTGTTTTTT.

A word on this clone: A junction boundary mismatches the germline segment, possibly from a read error. The chain carries TRBV7-7 and TRBJ2-1; weak D call: TRBD1 (5 bases). Germline V gene data show CDR1 as SSHAT and CDR2 as FNYEAQ (reference sequence). CDR3 size: 13 residues. The CDR3 reads CASSPQDTNEQFF. The CDR3 DNA is TGTGCTAGCAGCCCCCAGGACACCAATGAGCAGTTCTTC.